Here is one TCR beta chain with its context. This record belongs to a study of blood T cell repertoires in COVID-19. Looking at the study overall: COVID-19 samples collected from the United States, Italy and Spain covered acute and convalescent phases.

Germline V lookup: CDR1 MNHEY, CDR2 SVGAGI. The CDR3 runs 15 residues. J was trimmed by 0 bases and V by 2 bases; bases with no gene match: 3. In the authors' methods: Scientists estimated how many nucleated cells there were by amplifying reference gene primers. Sequencing used immunoSEQ multiplex PCR; TCRdb keeps in-frame clones, though not all of them. The V and J calls and the clone size are those of that table, but D and trimming were determined from the DNA. The sample carries under 300,000 clones, roughly four fifths recorded once. The sequence came from a woman in her sixties with active or convalescent COVID-19. This chain connects TRBV6-5 to TRBJ1-1, with 7 bases fitting TRBD1. The sample was peripheral blood. This CDR3 reads CASSYQGQMNTEAFF. CDR3 nucleotide sequence: TGTGCCAGCAGTTACCAGGGACAGATGAACACTGAAGCTTTCTTT.